This T cell receptor (beta chain) stems from a study of CD8 T cells in ankylosing spondylitis. Points from the study as a whole: Relatively rare in peripheral blood, disease-linked clones were also CD8+. The study identified a TCR beta motif of under ten highly homologous variants that appeared characteristic of ankylosing spondylitis blood. Enrichment of disease-linked clones was reportedly significant in matched ankylosing spondylitis synovial fluid.

Trimming took 5 bases from V and 5 from J, leaving 12 bases between them. Germline CDR1 is KGHSH and CDR2 is LQKENI. The CDR3 extends over 14 amino acids. This clonotype was detected only a few times. Its specificity is not known. 5'-RACE, quantitative and with molecular barcodes, yielded the TCR beta libraries. TCRdb reprocessed the 5' RACE reads with MiXCR, giving one entry per CDR3 protein. The sample lists around 770,000 distinct CDR3 sequences, around a fifth occurring once. This sequence was found in a male donor with ankylosing spondylitis. The chain couples TRBV18 to TRBJ2-2; TRBD1 might be the D (6 bases). Sequences were obtained from blood, either unsorted or a sorted T cell fraction (not recorded which). The CDR3 bases are TGTGCCAGCTCAGCCGGGACACCAACCGGGGAGCTGTTTTTT. Its translation: CASSAGTPTGELFF.